The T cell receptor (beta chain) described here comes from a study of T cells in Graves' hyperthyroidism and ophthalmopathy. This clonotype was counted many times. RNA transcripts were the template for amplifying TCR beta CDR3 regions. Initially, a first-round RT-PCR of the TCR CDR3 employed the HTBI primer set. TCRdb reanalysed the multiplex PCR reads using MiXCR and keeps one entry per CDR3 protein. The sample carries under 350,000 distinct CDR3 sequences, roughly 20% recorded once. V shed 6 bases, J shed 3 bases, and the junction held 11 bases outside the gene matches. The CDR3 covers 18 residues. Germline V gene sequence: CDR1 DFQATT, CDR2 SNEGSKA (reference sequence).

The receptor comes from a woman in her 50s with Graves' hyperthyroidism. Sequencing was carried out using blood. This chain connects TRBV20-1 to TRBJ2-1; 16 bases map to TRBD2. CDR3 sequence (DNA): TGCAGTGCCCGACGGGGGGGACTAGCGGGAGGGGGCTACAATGAGCAGTTCTTC. Its translation is CSARRGGLAGGGYNEQFF.